The 18 T cell receptor beta chains listed next were all sequenced from one sample in a study of blood T cell repertoires in COVID-19. TCRdb's table, derived via immunoSEQ multiplex PCR, lists solely in-frame clones and lacks some. The sample lists roughly 220,000 clones, roughly 84% occurring once. Sequenced sample: peripheral blood. The receptors shown here come from a woman aged 40 to 50 who had recovered from COVID-19.

The chain employs TRBV20-1 and TRBJ2-5, with 8 positions matching TRBD1. Germline V gene lookup returns CDR1 DFQATT and CDR2 SNEGSKA (reference sequence). This CDR3 region has 11 residues. The junction had 2 bases not matched to a gene; V was cut back by 6 bases and J by 5 bases. CDR3 sequence: CSARQGETQYF. DNA for the CDR3: TGCAGTGCGAGACAGGGGGAGACCCAGTACTTC.

This rearrangement joins TRBV19 to TRBJ2-7; D is ambiguous. Germline V gene sequence: CDR1 LNHDA, CDR2 SQIVND (reference sequence). The CDR3 runs 15 residues. The V gene lost 0 bases and the J gene lost 2 bases, with 11 bases spanning the gap. Written as DNA, the CDR3 is TGTGCCAGTAGTATAGATCAACAATTTCCCTACGAGCAGTACTTC. It codes for CASSIDQQFPYEQYF. Full variable domain (rest looked up from reference TRBV19 and TRBJ2-7): DGGITQSPKYLFRKEGQNVTLSCEQNLNHDAMYWYRQDPGQGLRLIYYSQIVNDFQKGDIAEGYSVSREKKESFPLTVTSAQKNPTAFYLCASSIDQQFPYEQYFGPGTRLTVT.

This chain joins TRBV12-5 and TRBJ2-3; 9 nucleotides agree with TRBD2. The ends lost 0 bases at V and 4 bases at J; junction bases unmatched: 11. The CDR3 contains 18 residues. Germline V lookup: CDR1 LGHNT, CDR2 FRNRAP. The CDR3 coding sequence is TGTGCTAGTGGTTTGGTACTCTTGGGCGGGGGGGACCCAGATACGCAGTATTTT. Translated: CASGLVLLGGGDPDTQYF.

The chain joins TRBV10-3 to TRBJ1-1; TRBD1 matches at 9 bases. With 7 bases clipped from V and 4 bases from J, the junction kept 7 bases outside the gene matches. Germline lookup yields CDR1 ENHRY and CDR2 SYGVKD. This CDR3 is 14 amino acids long. The CDR3 nucleotides are TGTGCCATCAACCCTGGGACAGGGCCCACTGAAGCTTTCTTT. This translates into CAINPGTGPTEAFF.

The chain couples TRBV11-2 to TRBJ1-1; D is undetermined. Trimming shortened V by 1 base and J by 10 bases, and 7 bases separated the two germline ends. This CDR3 contains 11 residues. The germline V gene has CDR1 SGHAT and CDR2 FQNNGV. In DNA, the CDR3 is TGTGCCAGCAGCTTAGCTTTAGCAGCTTTCTTT. Amino acid sequence: CASSLALAAFF.

The rearrangement links TRBV7-2 to TRBJ2-5; D is uncertain. The V gene lost 1 base and the J gene lost 1 base, with 7 bases spanning the gap. The CDR3 is made up of 14 amino acids. CDR1 is SGHTA, CDR2 FQGNSA, per germline. The DNA for the CDR3 is TGTGCCAGCAGCTTAGGGGCCAGCCAAGAGACCCAGTACTTC. Translation gives CASSLGASQETQYF.

The rearrangement uses TRBV3-1 (or the pseudogene TRBV3-2) and TRBJ2-7; 8 bases agree with TRBD1. The CDR3 runs 14 residues. Germline CDR1 and CDR2: LGHDT and YNNKEL (reference sequence). Trimming at V came to 6 bases and at J to 4 bases, leaving 8 bases not matched to a gene. CDR3 residues: CASRPGQGTYEQYF. In nucleotides, the CDR3 is TGTGCCAGCAGACCCGGACAGGGCACATACGAGCAGTACTTC.

Only one count was recorded for this clone. The chain joins TRBV5-1 to TRBJ1-2; 10 nucleotides match TRBD1. Germline V CDR1 and CDR2: SGHRS, YFSETQ. V gave up 4 bases and J gave up 4 bases; unmatched junction bases: 7. The CDR3 runs 15 residues. The CDR3 nucleotides read TGCGCCAGCAGCGCCGGGACAGGGGTAGGCTATGGCTACACCTTC. It is translated as CASSAGTGVGYGYTF.

V and J are TRBV6-5 and TRBJ2-5; a weak D match, TRBD2 (6 bases). Trimming pared 6 bases from V and 7 bases from J, leaving 12 bases between. CDR1 is MNHEY, CDR2 SVGAGI, per germline. This CDR3 has 12 residues. CDR3 loop: CASSRGMGTQYF. The DNA of the CDR3 is TGTGCCAGCAGCCGGGGGATGGGGACCCAGTACTTC.

The chain links TRBV5-1 to TRBJ1-1, with TRBD1 identical over 8 bases. V shed 4 bases and J 1 base; nucleotides not matched to a gene: 6. This CDR3 is built from 15 residues. Germline loops: CDR1 SGHRS, CDR2 YFSETQ. The chain's CDR3 is CASSPGDRQNTEAFF. CDR3 coding DNA: TGCGCCAGCAGCCCCGGGGACAGGCAGAACACTGAAGCTTTCTTT.

The chain employs TRBV7-8 and TRBJ1-3; 7 positions agree with TRBD1. CDR1 SGHVS and CDR2 FQNEAQ come from the germline V gene. This CDR3 has 16 amino acids. V was pared by 0 bases and J by 9 bases, with 11 bases of the junction left unmatched. CDR3: CASSLAEVTGPSTIYF. CDR3 bases: TGTGCCAGCAGCTTAGCCGAGGTGACAGGGCCGAGCACCATATATTTT.

The V and J genes are TRBV19 and TRBJ2-2; D is perhaps TRBD1 (6 bases). This CDR3 has 14 amino acids. V lost 7 bases and J 1 base, leaving 10 bases between the germline ends. The V gene's germline CDR1 is LNHDA and CDR2 SQIVND (reference sequence). The CDR3 sequence is CASNLQGNTGELFF. The CDR3 region has the DNA TGTGCCAGTAACCTACAGGGGAACACCGGGGAGCTGTTTTTT.

The chain links TRBV29-1 to TRBJ2-1; perhaps TRBD1 as D (7 bases). Germline values: CDR1 SQVTM, CDR2 ANQGSEA. This CDR3 contains 16 residues. Trimming stripped 7 bases from V and 8 bases from J, with 27 bases between. Here the CDR3 reads CSAQTRGTDVGDEQFF. The CDR3 region has the DNA TGCAGCGCTCAGACTCGCGGGACAGACGTCGGCGATGAGCAGTTCTTC.

This clone was detected once. V gene TRBV11-2 combines with J gene TRBJ1-1, with D unresolved. Trimming took 3 bases from V and 0 from J, leaving 11 bases between them. CDR3 length: 15 residues. In germline, CDR1 is SGHAT, CDR2 FQNNGV. The CDR3 DNA follows: TGTGCCAGCAGCTTTAGGCGACACGTGAACACTGAAGCTTTCTTT. This encodes CASSFRRHVNTEAFF.

This clone showed up just once. J is TRBJ1-2 and V is TRBV28, with D hard to call. In germline, CDR1 is MDHEN, CDR2 SYDVKM. The CDR3 contains 13 residues. The V and J ends lost 5 bases and 4 bases respectively, with 11 bases between them. The CDR3 coding sequence is TGTGCCAGCAGTCGGGGTAGTATCTATGGCTACACCTTC. It specifies CASSRGSIYGYTF.

The sample holds one count of this clone. The chain couples TRBV24-1 to TRBJ1-5; TRBD1 matches 8 bases. The CDR3 extends over 23 amino acids. Germline CDR1 KGHDR, CDR2 SFDVKD. V was pared by 6 bases and J by 1 base, with 28 bases of the junction left unmatched. CDR3 sequence (DNA): TGTGCCACCAGTTGGGGGCGAAGGACAGGGCTTTTAGAAATGGAGGTAAGCAATCAGCCCCAGCATTTT. Its translation is CATSWGRRTGLLEMEVSNQPQHF.

This rearrangement joins TRBV10-3 to TRBJ1-5; D is undetermined. V was pared by 2 bases and J by 6 bases, with 11 bases between. Per the germline V gene, CDR1 is ENHRY and CDR2 is SYGVKD. This CDR3 region has 14 residues. The CDR3 DNA sequence: TGTGCCATCAGTGAGAACGGGGTCGGTCAGCCCCAGCATTTT. The encoded protein is CAISENGVGQPQHF.

This sequence joins TRBV7-9 and TRBJ1-5; no definite D call. Trimming shortened V by 1 base and J by 0 bases, and 10 bases separated the two germline ends. This CDR3 region has 16 residues. Germline V gives CDR1 SEHNR, CDR2 FQNEAQ (reference sequence). CDR3 sequence reads: CASSLGQISSNQPQHF. CDR3 nucleotides: TGTGCCAGCAGCTTAGGTCAGATTTCTAGCAATCAGCCCCAGCATTTT. The variable domain in full, completed from reference TRBV7-9 and TRBJ1-5, reads DTGVSQNPRHKITKRGQNVTFRCDPISEHNRLYWYRQTLGQGPEFLTYFQNEAQLEKSRLLSDRFSAERPKGSFSTLEIQRTEQGDSAMYLCASSLGQISSNQPQHFGDGTRLSIL.